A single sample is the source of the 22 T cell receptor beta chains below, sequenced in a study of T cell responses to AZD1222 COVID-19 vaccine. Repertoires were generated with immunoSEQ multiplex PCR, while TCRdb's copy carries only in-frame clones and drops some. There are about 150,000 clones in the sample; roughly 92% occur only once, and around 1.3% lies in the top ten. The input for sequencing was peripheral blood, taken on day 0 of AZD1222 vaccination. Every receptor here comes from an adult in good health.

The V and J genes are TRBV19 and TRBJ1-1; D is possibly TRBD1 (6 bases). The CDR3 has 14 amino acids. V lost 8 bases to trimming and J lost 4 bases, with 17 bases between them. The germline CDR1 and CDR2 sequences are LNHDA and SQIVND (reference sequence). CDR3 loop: CASEVRRGSTEAFF. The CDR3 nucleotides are TGTGCCAGTGAGGTAAGGAGGGGGAGCACTGAAGCTTTCTTT.

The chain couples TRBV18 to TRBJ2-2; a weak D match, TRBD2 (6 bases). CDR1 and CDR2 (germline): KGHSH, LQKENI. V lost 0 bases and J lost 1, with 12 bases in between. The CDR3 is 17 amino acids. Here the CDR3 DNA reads TGTGCCAGCTCACCACCGGGGCGGAGGGAGAACACCGGGGAGCTGTTTTTT. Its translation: CASSPPGRRENTGELFF.

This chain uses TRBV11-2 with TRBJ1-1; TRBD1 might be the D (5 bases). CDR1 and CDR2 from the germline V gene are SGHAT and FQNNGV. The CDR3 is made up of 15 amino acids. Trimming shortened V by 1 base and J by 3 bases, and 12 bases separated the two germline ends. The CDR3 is CASSLGGYGDTEAFF. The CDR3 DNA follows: TGTGCCAGCAGCTTAGGGGGGTATGGTGACACTGAAGCTTTCTTT.

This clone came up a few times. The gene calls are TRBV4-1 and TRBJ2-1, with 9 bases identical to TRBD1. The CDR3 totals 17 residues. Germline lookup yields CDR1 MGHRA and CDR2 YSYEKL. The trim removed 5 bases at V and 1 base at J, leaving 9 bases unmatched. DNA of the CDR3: TGCGCCAGCAGCAATCCCGGGACAGGGTTTTCCTACAATGAGCAGTTCTTC. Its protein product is CASSNPGTGFSYNEQFF.

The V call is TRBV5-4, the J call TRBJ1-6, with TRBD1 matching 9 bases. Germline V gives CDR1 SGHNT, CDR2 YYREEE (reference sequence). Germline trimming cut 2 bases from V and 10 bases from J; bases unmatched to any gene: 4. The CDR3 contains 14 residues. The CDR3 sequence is CASSLTGGGSPLHF. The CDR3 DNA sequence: TGTGCCAGCAGCTTAACAGGGGGCGGGTCACCCCTCCACTTT.

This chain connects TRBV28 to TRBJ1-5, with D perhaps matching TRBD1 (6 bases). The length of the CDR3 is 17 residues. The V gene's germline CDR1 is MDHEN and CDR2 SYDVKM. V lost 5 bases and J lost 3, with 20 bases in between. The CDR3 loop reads CASSPLRAGADNQPQHF. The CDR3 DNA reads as TGTGCCAGCAGTCCGTTACGGGCGGGGGCGGACAATCAGCCCCAGCATTTT.

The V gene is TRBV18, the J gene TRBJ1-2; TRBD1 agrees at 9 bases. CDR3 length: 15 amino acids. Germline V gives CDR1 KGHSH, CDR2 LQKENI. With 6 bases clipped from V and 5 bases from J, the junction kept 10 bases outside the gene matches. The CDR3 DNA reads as TGTGCCAGCTCCCTCCTACGGACAGGGGAGTATGGCTACACCTTC. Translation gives CASSLLRTGEYGYTF. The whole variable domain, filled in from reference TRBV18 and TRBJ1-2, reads NAGVMQNPRHLVRRRGQEARLRCSPMKGHSHVYWYRQLPEEGLKFMVYLQKENIIDESGMPKERFSAEFPKEGPSILRIQQVVRGDSAAYFCASSLLRTGEYGYTFGSGTRLTVV.

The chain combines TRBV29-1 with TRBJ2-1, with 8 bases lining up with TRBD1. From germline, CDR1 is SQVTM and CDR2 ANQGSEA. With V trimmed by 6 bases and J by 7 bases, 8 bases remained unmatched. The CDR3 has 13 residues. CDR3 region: CSVRDRRENEQFF. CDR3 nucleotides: TGCAGCGTCCGGGACAGGAGGGAAAATGAGCAGTTCTTC.

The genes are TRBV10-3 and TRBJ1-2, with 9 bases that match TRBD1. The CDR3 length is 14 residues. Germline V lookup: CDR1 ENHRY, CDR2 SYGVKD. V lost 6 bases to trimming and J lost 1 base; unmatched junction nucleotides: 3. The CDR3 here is CAIRGTGINYGYTF. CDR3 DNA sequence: TGTGCCATCAGGGGGACAGGGATTAACTATGGCTACACCTTC.

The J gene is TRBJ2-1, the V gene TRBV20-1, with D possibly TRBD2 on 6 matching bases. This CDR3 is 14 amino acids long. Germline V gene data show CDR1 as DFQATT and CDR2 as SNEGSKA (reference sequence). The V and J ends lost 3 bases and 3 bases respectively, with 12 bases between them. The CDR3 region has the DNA TGCAGTGCTAGTAGGCTAGCGAACTACAATGAGCAGTTCTTC. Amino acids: CSASRLANYNEQFF.

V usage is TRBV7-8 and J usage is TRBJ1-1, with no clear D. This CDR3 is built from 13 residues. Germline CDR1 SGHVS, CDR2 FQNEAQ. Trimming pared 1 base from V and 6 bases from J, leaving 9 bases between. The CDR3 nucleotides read TGTGCCAGCAGCTTAGAAGGGAGCCCTGAAGCTTTCTTT. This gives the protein CASSLEGSPEAFF.

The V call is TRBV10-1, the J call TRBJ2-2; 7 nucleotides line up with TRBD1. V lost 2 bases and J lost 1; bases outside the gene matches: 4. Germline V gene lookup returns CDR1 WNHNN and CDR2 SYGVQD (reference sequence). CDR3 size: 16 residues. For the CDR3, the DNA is TGCGCCAGCAGTGAGATGGGGACAGAGAACACCGGGGAGCTGTTTTTT. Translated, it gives CASSEMGTENTGELFF.

CDR3 in amino acids: CASSPRTATIYF. The DNA of the CDR3 is TGTGCCAGCTCACCACGGACAGCTACCATATATTTT. J is TRBJ1-3 and V is TRBV18; TRBD1 might be the D (6 bases). CDR1 is KGHSH and CDR2 is LQKENI in the germline V gene. The V and J ends lost 1 base and 10 bases respectively, with 8 bases between them. This CDR3 comprises 12 residues.

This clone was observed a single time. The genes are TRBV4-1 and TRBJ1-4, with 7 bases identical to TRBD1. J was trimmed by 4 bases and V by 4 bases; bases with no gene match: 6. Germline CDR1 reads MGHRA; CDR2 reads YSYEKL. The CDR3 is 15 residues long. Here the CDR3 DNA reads TGCGCCAGCAGCCCCGGGGACAGAGATAATGAAAAACTGTTTTTT. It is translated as CASSPGDRDNEKLFF.

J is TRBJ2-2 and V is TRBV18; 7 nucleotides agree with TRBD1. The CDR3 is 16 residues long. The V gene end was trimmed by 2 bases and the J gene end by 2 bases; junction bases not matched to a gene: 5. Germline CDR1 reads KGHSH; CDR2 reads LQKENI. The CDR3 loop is CASSPDRAGNTGELFF. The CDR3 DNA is TGTGCCAGCTCACCAGACAGGGCCGGAAACACCGGGGAGCTGTTTTTT.

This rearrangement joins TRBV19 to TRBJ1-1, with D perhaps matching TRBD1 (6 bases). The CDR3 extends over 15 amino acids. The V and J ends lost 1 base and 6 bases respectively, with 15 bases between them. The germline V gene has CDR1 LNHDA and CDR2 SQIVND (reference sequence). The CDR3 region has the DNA TGTGCCAGTAGTATAGGTTTCAGGGGAGTCTCTGAAGCTTTCTTT. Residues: CASSIGFRGVSEAFF.

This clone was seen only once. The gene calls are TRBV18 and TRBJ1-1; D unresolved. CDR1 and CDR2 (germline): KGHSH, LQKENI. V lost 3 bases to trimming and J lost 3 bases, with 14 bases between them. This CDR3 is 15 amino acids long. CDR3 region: CASSPRQTTYTEAFF. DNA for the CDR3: TGTGCCAGCTCACCTCGCCAGACCACCTACACTGAAGCTTTCTTT.

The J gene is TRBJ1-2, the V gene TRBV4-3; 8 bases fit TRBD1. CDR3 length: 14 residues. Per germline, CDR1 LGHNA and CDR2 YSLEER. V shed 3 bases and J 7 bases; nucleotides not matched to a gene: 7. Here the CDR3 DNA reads TGCGCCAGCAGCCACCAGACAGGGGATTCTGGCTACACCTTC. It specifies CASSHQTGDSGYTF.

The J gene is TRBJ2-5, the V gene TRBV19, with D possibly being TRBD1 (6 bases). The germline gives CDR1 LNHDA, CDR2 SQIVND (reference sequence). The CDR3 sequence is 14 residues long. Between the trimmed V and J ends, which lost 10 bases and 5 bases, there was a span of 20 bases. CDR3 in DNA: TGTGCCACCTCGCGCCCAGGGGAGTGGGAGACCCAGTACTTC. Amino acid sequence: CATSRPGEWETQYF. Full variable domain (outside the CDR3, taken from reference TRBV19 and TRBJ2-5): DGGITQSPKYLFRKEGQNVTLSCEQNLNHDAMYWYRQDPGQGLRLIYYSQIVNDFQKGDIAEGYSVSREKKESFPLTVTSAQKNPTAFYLCATSRPGEWETQYFGPGTRLLVL.

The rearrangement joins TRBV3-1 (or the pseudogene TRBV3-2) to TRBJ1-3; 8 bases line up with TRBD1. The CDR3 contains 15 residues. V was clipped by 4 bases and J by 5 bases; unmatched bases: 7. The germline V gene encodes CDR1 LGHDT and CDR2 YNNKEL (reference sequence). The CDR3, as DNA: TGTGCCAGCAGCCCTGCCGGGACAGGCAGAAACACCATATATTTT. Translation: CASSPAGTGRNTIYF.

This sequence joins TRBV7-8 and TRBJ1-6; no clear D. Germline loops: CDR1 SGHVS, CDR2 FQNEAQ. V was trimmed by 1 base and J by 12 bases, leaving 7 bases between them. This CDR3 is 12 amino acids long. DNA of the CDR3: TGTGCCAGCAGCTTAGTAGCCGGACCCCTCCACTTT. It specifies CASSLVAGPLHF.

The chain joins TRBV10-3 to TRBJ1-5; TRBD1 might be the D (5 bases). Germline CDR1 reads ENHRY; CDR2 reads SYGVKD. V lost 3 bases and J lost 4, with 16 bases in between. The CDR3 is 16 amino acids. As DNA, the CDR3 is TGTGCCATCAGTGATTATGGAGGGGAGGGAAATCAGCCCCAGCATTTT. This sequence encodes CAISDYGGEGNQPQHF.